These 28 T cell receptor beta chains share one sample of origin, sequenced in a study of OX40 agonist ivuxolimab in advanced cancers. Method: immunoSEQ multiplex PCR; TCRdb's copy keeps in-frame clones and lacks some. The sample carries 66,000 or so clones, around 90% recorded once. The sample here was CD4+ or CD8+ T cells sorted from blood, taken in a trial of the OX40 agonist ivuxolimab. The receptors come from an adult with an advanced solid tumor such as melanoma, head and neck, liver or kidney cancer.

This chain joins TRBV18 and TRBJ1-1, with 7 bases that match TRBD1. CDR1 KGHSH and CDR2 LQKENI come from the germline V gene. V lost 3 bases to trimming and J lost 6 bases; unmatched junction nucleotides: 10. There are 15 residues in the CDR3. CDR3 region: CASSPLGQVAAEAFF. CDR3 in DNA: TGTGCCAGCTCACCTCTTGGACAGGTCGCGGCTGAAGCTTTCTTT.

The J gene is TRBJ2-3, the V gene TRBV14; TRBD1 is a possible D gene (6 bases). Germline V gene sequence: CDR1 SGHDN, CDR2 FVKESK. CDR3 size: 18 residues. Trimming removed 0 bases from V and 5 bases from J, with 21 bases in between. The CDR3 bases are TGTGCCAGCAGCCAAGAGAGGAGACAGGCGCTTCGAGGAGATACGCAGTATTTT. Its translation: CASSQERRQALRGDTQYF.

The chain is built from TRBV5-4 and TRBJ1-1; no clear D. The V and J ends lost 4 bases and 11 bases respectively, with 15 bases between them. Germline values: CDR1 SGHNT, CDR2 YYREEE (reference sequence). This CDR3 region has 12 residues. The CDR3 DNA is TGTGCCAGCAGCGGGGAGAGTTTCGAGGCTTTCTTT. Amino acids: CASSGESFEAFF.

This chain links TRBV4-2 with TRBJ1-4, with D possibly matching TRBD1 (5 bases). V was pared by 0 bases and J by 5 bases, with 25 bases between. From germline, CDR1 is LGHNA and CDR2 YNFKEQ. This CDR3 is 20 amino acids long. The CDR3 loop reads CASSQEDVGGRRWLNEKLFF. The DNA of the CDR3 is TGTGCCAGCAGCCAAGAAGATGTTGGGGGACGAAGGTGGTTGAATGAAAAACTGTTTTTT.

As DNA, the CDR3 is TGCGCCAGCAACAGCGGGCAAAACACCGGGGAGCTGTTTTTT. Translated: CASNSGQNTGELFF. This chain joins TRBV10-1 and TRBJ2-2, with D perhaps matching TRBD2 (6 bases). This CDR3 is 14 amino acids long. Germline CDR1 and CDR2: WNHNN and SYGVQD (reference sequence). V lost 7 bases, J lost 2 bases, and 11 bases lay in between.

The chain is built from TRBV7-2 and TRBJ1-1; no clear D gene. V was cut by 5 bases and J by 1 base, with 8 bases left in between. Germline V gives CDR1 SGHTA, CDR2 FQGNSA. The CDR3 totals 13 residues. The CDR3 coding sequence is TGTGCCAGCAGCCAACAAACGAACACTGAAGCTTTCTTT. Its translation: CASSQQTNTEAFF. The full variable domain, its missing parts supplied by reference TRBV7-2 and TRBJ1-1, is GAGVSQSPSNKVTEKGKDVELRCDPISGHTALYWYRQSLGQGLEFLIYFQGNSAPDKSGLPSDRFSAERTGGSVSTLTIQRTQQEDSAVYLCASSQQTNTEAFFGQGTRLTVV.

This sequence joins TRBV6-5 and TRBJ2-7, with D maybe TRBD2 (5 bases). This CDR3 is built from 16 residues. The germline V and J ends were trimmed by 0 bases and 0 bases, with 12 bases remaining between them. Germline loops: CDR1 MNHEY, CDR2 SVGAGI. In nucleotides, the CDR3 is TGTGCCAGCAGTTACTCCGGACTTTTTAGCTCCTACGAGCAGTACTTC. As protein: CASSYSGLFSSYEQYF.

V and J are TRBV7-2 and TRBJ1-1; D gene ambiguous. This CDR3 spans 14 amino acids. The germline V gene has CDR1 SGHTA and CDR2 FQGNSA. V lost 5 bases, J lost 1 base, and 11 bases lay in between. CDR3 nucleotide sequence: TGTGCCAGCAGCGTACAGCTTACGAACACTGAAGCTTTCTTT. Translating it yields CASSVQLTNTEAFF.

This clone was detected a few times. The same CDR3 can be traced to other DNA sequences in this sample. CDR3 sequence reads: CAISGQGADTQYF. CDR3 sequence (DNA): TGTGCCATCAGTGGACAGGGGGCCGATACGCAGTATTTT. V gene TRBV10-3 combines with J gene TRBJ2-3; 10 nucleotides agree with TRBD1. The junction had 1 base not matched to a gene; V was cut back by 4 bases and J by 6 bases. Germline CDR1 and CDR2: ENHRY and SYGVKD. This CDR3 is built from 13 residues.

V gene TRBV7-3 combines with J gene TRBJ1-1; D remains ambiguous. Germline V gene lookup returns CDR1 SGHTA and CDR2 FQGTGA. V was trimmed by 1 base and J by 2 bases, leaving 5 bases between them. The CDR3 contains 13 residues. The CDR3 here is CASSLIRNTEAFF. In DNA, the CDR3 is TGTGCCAGCAGCTTAATTCGAAACACTGAAGCTTTCTTT.

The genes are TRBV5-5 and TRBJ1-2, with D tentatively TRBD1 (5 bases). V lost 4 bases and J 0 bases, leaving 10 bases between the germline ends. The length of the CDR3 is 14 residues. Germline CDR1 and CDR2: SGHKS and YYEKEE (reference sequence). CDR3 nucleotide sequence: TGTGCCAGCAGCAGGGACGCTACTAACTATGGCTACACCTTC. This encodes CASSRDATNYGYTF. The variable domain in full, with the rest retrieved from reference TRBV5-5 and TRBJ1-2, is DAGVTQSPTHLIKTRGQQVTLRCSPISGHKSVSWYQQVLGQGPQFIFQYYEKEERGRGNFPDRFSARQFPNYSSELNVNALLLGDSALYLCASSRDATNYGYTFGSGTRLTVV.

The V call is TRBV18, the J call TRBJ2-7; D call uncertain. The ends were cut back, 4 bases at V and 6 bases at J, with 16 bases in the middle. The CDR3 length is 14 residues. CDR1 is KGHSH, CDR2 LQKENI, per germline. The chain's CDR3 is CASSLTPEVVEQYF. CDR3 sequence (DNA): TGTGCCAGCTCACTGACCCCAGAGGTGGTCGAGCAGTACTTC.

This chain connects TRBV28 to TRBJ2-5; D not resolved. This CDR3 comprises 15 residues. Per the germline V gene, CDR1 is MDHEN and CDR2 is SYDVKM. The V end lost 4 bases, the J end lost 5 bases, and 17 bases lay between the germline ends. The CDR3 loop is CASSSPSFLQETQYF. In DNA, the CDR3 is TGTGCCAGCAGTTCACCCTCGTTCTTACAGGAGACCCAGTACTTC.

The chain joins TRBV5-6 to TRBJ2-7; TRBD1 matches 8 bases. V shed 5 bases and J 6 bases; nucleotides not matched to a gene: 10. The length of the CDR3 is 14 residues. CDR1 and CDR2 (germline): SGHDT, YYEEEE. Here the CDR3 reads CASSFDRGQGEQYF. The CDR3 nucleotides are TGTGCCAGCAGTTTTGACAGGGGTCAGGGCGAGCAGTACTTC.

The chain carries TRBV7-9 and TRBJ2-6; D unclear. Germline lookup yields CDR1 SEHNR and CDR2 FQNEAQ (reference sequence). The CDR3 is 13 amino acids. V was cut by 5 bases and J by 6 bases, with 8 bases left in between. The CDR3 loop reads CASSLPAANVLTF. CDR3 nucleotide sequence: TGTGCCAGCAGCCTACCAGCGGCCAACGTCCTGACTTTC.

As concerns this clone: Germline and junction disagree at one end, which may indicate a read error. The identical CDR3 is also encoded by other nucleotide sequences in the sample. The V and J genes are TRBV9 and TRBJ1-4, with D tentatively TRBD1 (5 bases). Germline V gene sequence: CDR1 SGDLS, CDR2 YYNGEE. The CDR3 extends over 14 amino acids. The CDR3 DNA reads TGTGCCAGTAGCGAGACAGTGAGTTATGAAAAACTGTTTTTT. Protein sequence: CASSETVSYEKLFF.

CDR3 region: CASSPQGGVSYEQYF. DNA for the CDR3: TGTGCCAGCAGTCCCCAAGGGGGAGTATCCTACGAGCAGTACTTC. The chain combines TRBV6-1 with TRBJ2-7, with D possibly TRBD1 on 6 matching bases. There are 15 residues in the CDR3. V gave up 5 bases and J gave up 1 base, with 15 bases separating them. From germline, CDR1 is MNHNS and CDR2 SASEGT.

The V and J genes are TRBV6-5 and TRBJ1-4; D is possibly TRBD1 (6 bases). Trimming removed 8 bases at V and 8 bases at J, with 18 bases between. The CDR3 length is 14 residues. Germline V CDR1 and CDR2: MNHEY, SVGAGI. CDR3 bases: TGTGCCAGCGGATATTCGAGTACAGGGGAAAAACTGTTTTTT. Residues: CASGYSSTGEKLFF.

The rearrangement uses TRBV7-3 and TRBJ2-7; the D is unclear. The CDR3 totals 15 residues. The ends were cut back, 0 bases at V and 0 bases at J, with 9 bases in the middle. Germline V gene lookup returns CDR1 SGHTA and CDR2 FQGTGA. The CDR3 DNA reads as TGTGCCAGCAGCTTAACGGGAACCGGCTCCTACGAGCAGTACTTC. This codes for CASSLTGTGSYEQYF.

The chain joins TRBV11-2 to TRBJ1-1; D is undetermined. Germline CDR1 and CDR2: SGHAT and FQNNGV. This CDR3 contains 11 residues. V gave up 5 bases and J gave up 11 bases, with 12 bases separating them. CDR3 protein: CASSQGVGAFF. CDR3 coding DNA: TGTGCCAGCAGCCAAGGCGTTGGGGCTTTCTTT.

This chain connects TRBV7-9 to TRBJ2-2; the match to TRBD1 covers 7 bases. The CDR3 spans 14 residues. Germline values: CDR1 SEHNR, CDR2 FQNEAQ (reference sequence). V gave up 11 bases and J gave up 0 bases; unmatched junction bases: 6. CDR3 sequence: CAVPGQTNTGELFF. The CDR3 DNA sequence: TGTGCCGTTCCGGGACAGACGAACACCGGGGAGCTGTTTTTT.

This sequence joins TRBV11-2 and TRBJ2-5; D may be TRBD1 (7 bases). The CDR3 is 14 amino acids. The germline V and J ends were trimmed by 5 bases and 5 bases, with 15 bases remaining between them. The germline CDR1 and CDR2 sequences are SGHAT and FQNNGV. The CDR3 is CASSPRTGGETQYF. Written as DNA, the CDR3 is TGTGCCAGCAGCCCCCGGACAGGAGGGGAGACCCAGTACTTC. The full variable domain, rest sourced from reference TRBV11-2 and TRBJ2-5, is EAGVAQSPRYKIIEKRQSVAFWCNPISGHATLYWYQQILGQGPKLLIQFQNNGVVDDSQLPKDRFSAERLKGVDSTLKIQPAKLEDSAVYLCASSPRTGGETQYFGPGTRLLVL.

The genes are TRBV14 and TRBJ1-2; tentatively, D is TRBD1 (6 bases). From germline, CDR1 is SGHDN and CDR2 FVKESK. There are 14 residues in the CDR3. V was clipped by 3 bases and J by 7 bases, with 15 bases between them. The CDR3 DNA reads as TGTGCCAGCAGCCAGCTAACAACAGGGAGTGGCTACACCTTC. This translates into CASSQLTTGSGYTF.

The CDR3 DNA reads TGTGCCAGCAGCTTGGGTGACCGGACTAGCGGGGAGACCCAGTACTTC. Its protein product is CASSLGDRTSGETQYF. This chain links TRBV5-4 with TRBJ2-5; TRBD2 aligns across 11 bases. Per the germline V gene, CDR1 is SGHNT and CDR2 is YYREEE (reference sequence). The CDR3 is 16 amino acids. The junction had 6 bases not matched to a gene; V was cut back by 0 bases and J by 5 bases.

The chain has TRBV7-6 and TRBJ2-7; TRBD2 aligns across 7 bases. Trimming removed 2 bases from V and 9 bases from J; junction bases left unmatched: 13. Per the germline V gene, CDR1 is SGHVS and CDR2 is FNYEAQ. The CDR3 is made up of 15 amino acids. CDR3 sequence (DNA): TGTGCCAGCAGCTTATTGGCGCGGGAGTTGATCGGGCAGTACTTC. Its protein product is CASSLLARELIGQYF. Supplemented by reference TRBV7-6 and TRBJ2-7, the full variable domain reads GAGVSQSPRYKVTKRGQDVALRCDPISGHVSLYWYRQALGQGPEFLTYFNYEAQQDKSGLPNDRFSAERPEGSISTLTIQRTEQRDSAMYRCASSLLARELIGQYFGPGTRLTVT.

Written as DNA, the CDR3 is TGTGCCAGCAGCTTAGAAACACTAGCGAGACCCGGGGAGCTGTTTTTT. This gives the protein CASSLETLARPGELFF. The chain links TRBV7-2 to TRBJ2-2; TRBD2 matches 7 bases. The V and J ends lost 1 base and 6 bases, in that order; junction bases with no gene match: 8. This CDR3 comprises 16 residues. CDR1 and CDR2 from the germline V gene are SGHTA and FQGNSA.

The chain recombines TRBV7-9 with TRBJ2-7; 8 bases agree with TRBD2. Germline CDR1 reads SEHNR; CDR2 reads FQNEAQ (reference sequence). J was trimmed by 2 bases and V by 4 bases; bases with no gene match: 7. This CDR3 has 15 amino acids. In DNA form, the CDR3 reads TGTGCCAGCAGCTCTCAAGGACTAGCTGCCTACGAGCAGTACTTC. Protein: CASSSQGLAAYEQYF.

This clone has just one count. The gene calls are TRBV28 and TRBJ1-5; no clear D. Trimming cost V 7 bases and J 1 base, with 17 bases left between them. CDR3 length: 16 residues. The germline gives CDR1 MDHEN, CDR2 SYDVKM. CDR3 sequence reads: CASNPRALISNQPQHF. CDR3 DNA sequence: TGTGCCAGCAACCCAAGGGCGCTAATAAGCAATCAGCCCCAGCATTTT.